Below, 15 T cell receptor beta chains from the same sample are listed, as sequenced in a study of blood T cell repertoires in COVID-19. Method: immunoSEQ multiplex PCR; TCRdb's copy keeps in-frame clones and lacks some. Counted here are approximately 250,000 clones, around 89% occurring once; the ten biggest clones make up around 4%. Material: PBMCs or T cells enriched from blood (not recorded which). The receptor source for this set is a young woman who had recovered from COVID-19.

The J gene is TRBJ1-4, the V gene TRBV3-1 (or the pseudogene TRBV3-2); 8 bases fit TRBD1. J gave up 8 bases and V 0 bases, and 5 bases lay outside the gene matches. Germline V CDR1 and CDR2: LGHDT, YNNKEL (reference sequence). The CDR3 length is 15 residues. Here the CDR3 DNA reads TGTGCCAGCAGCCAAGATCCAGGGGGCGCCGAAAAACTGTTTTTT. This codes for CASSQDPGGAEKLFF.

This chain joins TRBV29-1 and TRBJ1-1; D perhaps matches TRBD1 (6 bases). The germline V gene encodes CDR1 SQVTM and CDR2 ANQGSEA. This CDR3 is built from 11 residues. Trimming left V 6 bases short and J 7 bases short, with 12 bases between. The CDR3 DNA reads TGCAGCGTATATCAGGGGAATGAAGCTTTCTTT. Translated: CSVYQGNEAFF.

CDR3 DNA sequence: TGTGCCAGCAGCTTATTAGCGCGGTACAATGAGCAGTTCTTC. Its translation: CASSLLARYNEQFF. J is TRBJ2-1 and V is TRBV11-2; D is perhaps TRBD2 (5 bases). Trimming stripped 2 bases from V and 4 bases from J, with 9 bases between. Germline V gene lookup returns CDR1 SGHAT and CDR2 FQNNGV. CDR3 length equals 14 residues.

This clone was recorded only once. This chain links TRBV28 with TRBJ1-4; the match to TRBD1 covers 7 bases. Germline loops: CDR1 MDHEN, CDR2 SYDVKM. CDR3 size: 14 residues. Germline trimming cut 7 bases from V and 4 bases from J; bases unmatched to any gene: 6. The CDR3 bases are TGTGCCAGCACGGGACAGCCGATTAATGAAAAACTGTTTTTT. Its translation: CASTGQPINEKLFF.

This clone was counted once. Written as DNA, the CDR3 is TGTGCCAGCAGTGAAGTCGGACAGGGTCGTCAGCCCCAGCATTTT. Amino acids: CASSEVGQGRQPQHF. The V call is TRBV2, the J call TRBJ1-5; TRBD1 agrees at 8 bases. The CDR3 extends over 15 amino acids. The germline V gene encodes CDR1 SNHLY and CDR2 FYNNEI. V shed 1 base, J shed 6 bases, and the junction held 5 bases outside the gene matches.

The chain carries TRBV7-2 and TRBJ2-1; the match to TRBD2 covers 10 bases. Germline trimming cut 6 bases from V and 4 bases from J; bases unmatched to any gene: 6. The CDR3 contains 15 residues. The germline gives CDR1 SGHTA, CDR2 FQGNSA. The CDR3 nucleotides read TGTGCCAGCAGTCGACTAGCGGGCCAATACAATGAGCAGTTCTTC. This codes for CASSRLAGQYNEQFF.

CDR3 amino acids: CASSEGGSGRGIRFF. The CDR3 region has the DNA TGTGCCAGCAGTGAAGGGGGTAGCGGGAGGGGCATTAGGTTCTTC. This sequence joins TRBV2 and TRBJ2-1, with 11 bases aligning to TRBD2. The length of the CDR3 is 15 residues. CDR1 is SNHLY and CDR2 is FYNNEI in the germline V gene. V was clipped by 1 base and J by 15 bases; unmatched bases: 11.

The chain has TRBV7-3 and TRBJ2-6; 9 bases agree with TRBD1. The CDR3 length is 18 residues. V lost 1 base to trimming and J lost 2 bases; unmatched junction nucleotides: 6. The germline gives CDR1 SGHTA, CDR2 FQGTGA. The CDR3 sequence is CASSLIGTGMAGANVLTF. CDR3 nucleotide sequence: TGTGCCAGCAGCTTAATTGGGACAGGGATGGCTGGGGCCAACGTCCTGACTTTC.

The CDR3 region is CASSQDERLVSSYEQYF. In DNA form, the CDR3 reads TGTGCCAGCAGCCAAGATGAGAGACTAGTCAGCTCCTACGAGCAGTACTTC. The rearrangement uses TRBV4-2 and TRBJ2-7; TRBD2 might be the D (6 bases). Trimming cost V 0 bases and J 0 bases, with 15 bases left between them. The CDR3 contains 17 residues. CDR1 is LGHNA and CDR2 is YNFKEQ in the germline V gene.

The V and J genes are TRBV7-2 and TRBJ2-1; 11 bases line up with TRBD1. Trimming cost V 1 base and J 6 bases; bases outside gene matches: 5. CDR3 size: 16 residues. Per germline, CDR1 SGHTA and CDR2 FQGNSA. DNA of the CDR3: TGTGCCAGCAGCTTAGTCGGACAGGGGGCGGGCAATGAGCAGTTCTTC. It yields the protein CASSLVGQGAGNEQFF.

This chain connects TRBV5-1 to TRBJ1-1; unclear D gene. This CDR3 has 13 amino acids. V gave up 1 base and J gave up 4 bases, with 8 bases separating them. Per germline, CDR1 SGHRS and CDR2 YFSETQ. CDR3 nucleotide sequence: TGCGCCAGCAGCTTGTCTGAGGGCACTGAAGCTTTCTTT. Amino acid sequence: CASSLSEGTEAFF.

This chain uses TRBV4-3 with TRBJ1-5; TRBD1 might be the D (6 bases). CDR3 length equals 17 residues. Deletions cut 0 bases from V and 2 bases from J, with 14 bases between. Germline CDR1 is LGHNA and CDR2 is YSLEER. DNA of the CDR3: TGCGCCAGCAGCCAAGATTTAGTGGCAGGGGGCAATCAGCCCCAGCATTTT. Protein: CASSQDLVAGGNQPQHF.

This sequence joins TRBV30 and TRBJ1-1; D is undetermined. The V gene lost 4 bases and the J gene lost 0 bases, with 15 bases spanning the gap. Germline V gives CDR1 GTSNPN, CDR2 SVGIG (reference sequence). The CDR3 loop spans 15 amino acids. The chain's CDR3 is CAWTIRGLLNTEAFF. CDR3 bases: TGTGCCTGGACCATACGAGGGCTGCTGAACACTGAAGCTTTCTTT.

The gene calls are TRBV6-5 and TRBJ1-4, with D uncertain. CDR3 size: 13 residues. CDR1 and CDR2 (germline): MNHEY, SVGAGI. The germline V and J ends were trimmed by 11 bases and 10 bases, with 20 bases remaining between them. DNA for the CDR3: TGTGCCTCCAAGGGTCTACCTCGGGGAAAACTGTTTTTT. Translating gives CASKGLPRGKLFF.

The chain is built from TRBV19 and TRBJ1-1, with D perhaps matching TRBD1 (5 bases). The length of the CDR3 is 16 residues. The germline CDR1 and CDR2 sequences are LNHDA and SQIVND (reference sequence). Trimming shortened V by 3 bases and J by 2 bases, and 16 bases separated the two germline ends. CDR3 protein: CASSISTVHFNTEAFF. The CDR3 coding sequence is TGTGCCAGTAGTATCTCGACAGTTCATTTTAACACTGAAGCTTTCTTT.